This TCR beta chain was recorded in a study of T-cell reconstitution after alpha-beta-depleted transplantation in children (dated by TCRdb to the mid-2010s). Notes on the research overall: T-cell immune reconstitution after TCRalphabeta/CD19-depleted allogeneic hematopoietic cell transplantation in children was quantitatively tracked in the study by means of TCR repertoire profiling. Study-wide findings and limitations: The high TCRbeta diversity at day 60 in some patients was ascribed to recipient T cells and intrathymic progenitors that had survived conditioning. Hyperexpanded clone frequencies declined over subsequent months; after one year, T-cell counts and TCRbeta diversity were mostly attributed to newly produced T cells. Apparently early alphabetaT-cell count recovery about two months after transplant reportedly relied on only several hundred rapidly expanded clones derived from non-depleted graft cells.

Its CDR3 holds 15 amino acids, cysteine through phenylalanine. Only CDR3 DNA is held: 45 bases, read in frame from base 1. V lost 2 bases and J lost 6 bases, and the count of bases not matched to a germline gene is 6. The germline V gene encodes CDR1 SGHRS and CDR2 YFSETQ. The library was produced with PCR. Instrument used: Illumina HiSeq 2500. TCR library preparation used molecular barcoding, with unique molecular identifiers applied to normalize quantification of the TCRbeta repertoire. TCRdb took the public reads, trimmed them with fastp at Q25, ran MiXCR for clone calling and kept in-frame beta chains. A single entry per CDR3 protein holds the most common genes and DNA from its merged rows. Within this sample are fewer than 750,000 distinct CDR3 sequences, with 27% of them counted one time only. The top ten clonotypes cover 35% to 40% of the sample. This clonotype was picked up a small number of times. No antigen is known for it. Base qualities are not provided; no much larger clone lies one nucleotide away.

What this sample's treatment or condition label stands for: allogeneic hematopoietic cell transplantation with graft depleted of TCRalphabeta T cells and CD19 B cells. The children who served as transplant recipients had been given grafts of TCRalphabeta/CD19-depleted allogeneic hematopoietic cells. Sequencing was performed on PBMCs, taken before TCRalphabeta/CD19-depleted stem cell transplant. The source is a boy less than two years old with Wiskott-Aldrich syndrome, due to receive a stem cell transplant. The sequence links TRBV5-1 to TRBJ2-2, with 8 bases matching TRBD1. The nucleotide sequence is given as TGCGCCAGCAGCTTTGGACAGGGACGGGCCGGGGAGCTGTTTTTT. This gives the protein CASSFGQGRAGELFF.